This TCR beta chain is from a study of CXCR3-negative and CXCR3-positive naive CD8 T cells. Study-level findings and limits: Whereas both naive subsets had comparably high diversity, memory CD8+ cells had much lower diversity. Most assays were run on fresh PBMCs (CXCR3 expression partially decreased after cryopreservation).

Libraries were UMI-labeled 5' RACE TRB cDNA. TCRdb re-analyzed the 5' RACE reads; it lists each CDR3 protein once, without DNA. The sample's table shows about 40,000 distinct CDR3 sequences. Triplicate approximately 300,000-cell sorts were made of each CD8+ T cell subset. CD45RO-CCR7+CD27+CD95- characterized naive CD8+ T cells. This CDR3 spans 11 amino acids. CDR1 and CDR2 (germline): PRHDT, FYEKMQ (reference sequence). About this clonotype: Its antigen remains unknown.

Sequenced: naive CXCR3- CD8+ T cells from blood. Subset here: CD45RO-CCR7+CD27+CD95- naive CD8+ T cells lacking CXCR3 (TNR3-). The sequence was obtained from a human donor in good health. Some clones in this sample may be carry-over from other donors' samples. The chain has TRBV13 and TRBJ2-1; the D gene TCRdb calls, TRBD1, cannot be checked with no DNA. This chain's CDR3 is CASSSDRGQLF.